The source of this T cell receptor (beta chain) is a study of T-cell reconstitution after alpha-beta-depleted transplantation in children. The authors prepared the TCRbeta library with unique molecular identifiers. MiXCR, applied by TCRdb to the PCR reads, yields one record per CDR3 protein. The table includes about 260,000 distinct CDR3 sequences, less than 9% detected once. This clonotype was seen many times. The clonotype was recovered from a male patient younger than 18 who had a stem cell transplant for acute lymphoblastic leukemia, so the T cells may come from the graft donor. The material was PBMCs, mostly from graft donor cells, obtained 180 days after TCRalphabeta/CD19-depleted stem cell transplant.

CDR3 DNA sequence: TGTGCCAGCAGCGTAAGAGTATCCGGGGAGCTGTTTTTT. Protein product: CASSVRVSGELFF. The chain combines TRBV9 with TRBJ2-2; D remains ambiguous. V gave up 1 base and J gave up 6 bases, with 7 bases separating them. CDR1 is SGDLS, CDR2 YYNGEE, per germline. The CDR3 loop spans 13 amino acids.